This is a list of T cell receptor beta chains from one sample in a study of blood T cell repertoires in COVID-19. Profiling relied on immunoSEQ multiplex PCR, and the TCRdb table lists in-frame clones only, not all of them. The sample carries under 150,000 clones, less than 90% recorded once. Material for sequencing was peripheral blood. All receptors come from a man aged 55-75 years with acute or convalescent COVID-19. Both conserved end residues are part of each CDR3. The D gene is left open where the match is weak. Where a row states a size, it is once, few, many or the class of an expanded clone; other rows omit it.

J | size | V | D | CDR3 | DNA
TRBJ2-7 | few | TRBV5-1 | . | CASSWGATNTYEQYF | TGCGCCAGCAGCTGGGGCGCAACGAATACCTACGAGCAGTACTTC
TRBJ1-3 | . | TRBV9 | . | CASSVAGVNSGNTIYF | TGTGCCAGCAGCGTGGCAGGGGTTAACTCTGGAAACACCATATATTTT
TRBJ1-5 | . | TRBV27 | TRBD1 | CASSSTGGGGGPQHF | TGTGCCAGCAGTTCGACAGGGGGCGGGGGAGGGCCCCAGCATTTT
TRBJ2-5 | few | TRBV4-1 | TRBD1 | CASSQEGTGATQETQYF | TGCGCCAGCAGCCAAGAGGGAACAGGGGCCACCCAAGAGACCCAGTACTTC
TRBJ2-1 | . | TRBV5-6 | TRBD2 | CASSGVAGGSYNEQFF | TGTGCCAGCAGTGGGGTAGCGGGGGGATCCTACAATGAGCAGTTCTTC
TRBJ2-7 | . | TRBV9 | . | CASSVDPSETYEQYF | TGTGCCAGCAGCGTAGATCCGTCGGAGACCTACGAGCAGTACTTC
TRBJ2-3 | . | TRBV12-1 | . | CASSDLTDTQYF | TGTGCCAGCAGCGACTTAACAGATACGCAGTATTTT
TRBJ1-1 | . | TRBV19 | . | CASSMDGENTEAFF | TGTGCCAGTAGTATGGACGGGGAGAACACTGAAGCTTTCTTT
TRBJ2-5 | . | TRBV10-2 | TRBD2 | CASINAGVETQYF | TGCGCCAGCATAAACGCGGGGGTAGAGACCCAGTACTTC
TRBJ1-2 | . | TRBV28 | . | CASTTPGTWAYGYTF | TGTGCCAGCACCACCCCCGGGACTTGGGCTTATGGCTACACCTTC
TRBJ2-7 | . | TRBV28 | TRBD2 | CASSLLRSGGYEQYF | TGTGCCAGCAGTTTATTGAGGTCCGGGGGGTACGAGCAGTACTTC
TRBJ1-4 | . | TRBV6-5 | TRBD1 | CASRLTGWNEKLFF | TGTGCCAGCAGACTGACAGGGTGGAATGAAAAACTGTTTTTT
TRBJ1-6 | . | TRBV27 | . | CASSIAGGLLNSPLHF | TGTGCCAGCAGTATTGCGGGCGGGCTTCTCAATTCACCCCTCCACTTT
TRBJ1-4 | . | TRBV6-5 | . | CASKDSATNEKLFF | TGTGCCAGTAAGGACAGCGCAACTAATGAAAAACTGTTTTTT
TRBJ2-2 | . | TRBV6-1 | TRBD2 | CASSVGLAGATGELFF | TGTGCCAGCAGTGTGGGACTAGCGGGAGCCACCGGGGAGCTGTTTTTT
TRBJ1-1 | . | TRBV5-1 | . | CASSASQGNTEAFF | TGCGCCAGCAGCGCATCCCAGGGCAACACTGAAGCTTTCTTT
TRBJ2-5 | . | TRBV19 | TRBD1 | CASSTLRGRETQYF | TGTGCCAGTAGTACCCTCAGGGGGCGGGAGACCCAGTACTTC
TRBJ1-5 | . | TRBV2 | . | CAEGLSNQPQHF | TGTGCCGAGGGCCTTAGCAATCAGCCCCAGCATTTT
TRBJ1-2 | . | TRBV30 | . | CAWSADSSGYGYTF | TGTGCCTGGAGTGCCGACAGTAGCGGGTATGGCTACACCTTC
TRBJ1-1 | . | TRBV5-1 | TRBD1 | CASSLAYRGGSTEAFF | TGCGCCAGCAGCTTGGCCTACAGGGGTGGGTCCACTGAAGCTTTCTTT
TRBJ2-5 | . | TRBV20-1 | TRBD2 | CSASVGTSGGRETQYF | TGCAGTGCTAGTGTCGGGACTAGCGGGGGGCGGGAGACCCAGTACTTC
TRBJ2-1 | . | TRBV5-6 | TRBD1 | CATIKKKQGLEQFF | TGTGCCACCATCAAAAAGAAACAGGGGCTTGAGCAGTTCTTC
TRBJ2-7 | . | TRBV10-3 | TRBD2 | CAAGLAGGTYEQYF | TGTGCCGCCGGACTAGCGGGGGGGACCTACGAGCAGTACTTC
TRBJ2-2 | . | TRBV30 | . | CAWSTGAGTGELFF | TGTGCCTGGAGTACCGGGGCGGGGACCGGGGAGCTGTTTTTT
TRBJ2-5 | . | TRBV5-1 | . | CASLPAGGGQETQYF | TGCGCCAGTCTACCCGCCGGGGGAGGCCAAGAGACCCAGTACTTC
TRBJ2-5 | . | TRBV10-1 | . | CASSESGSGFETQYF | TGCGCCAGCAGTGAGTCGGGGTCAGGGTTTGAGACCCAGTACTTC
TRBJ1-4 | . | TRBV10-3 | . | CAISESQSSTNEKLFF | TGTGCCATCAGTGAGTCTCAGTCGTCCACTAATGAAAAACTGTTTTTT
TRBJ2-7 | few | TRBV29-1 | TRBD1 | CSAAGQGVLEQYF | TGCAGCGCTGCGGGACAGGGAGTTCTCGAGCAGTACTTC
TRBJ1-2 | . | TRBV27 | . | CASSPGGWYGYTF | TGTGCCAGCAGCCCGGGGGGGTGGTATGGCTACACCTTC
TRBJ1-6 | . | TRBV25-1 | TRBD1 | CASSGTGENSPLHF | TGTGCCAGCTCCGGGACAGGGGAGAATTCACCCCTCCACTTT
TRBJ2-2 | . | TRBV7-7 | TRBD2 | CASSLTSGTNTGELFF | TGTGCCAGCAGCCTAACTAGCGGGACGAACACCGGGGAGCTGTTTTTT
TRBJ2-3 | once | TRBV28 | TRBD1 | CASSLGTGSTDTQYF | TGTGCCAGCAGTTTAGGGACAGGGAGCACAGATACGCAGTATTTT
TRBJ1-5 | . | TRBV6-1 | . | CASSDARQPQHF | TGTGCCAGCAGTGACGCGAGGCAGCCCCAGCATTTT
TRBJ2-1 | few | TRBV12-5 | . | CASGLSQGTYNEQFF | TGTGCTAGTGGTTTGTCCCAGGGGACCTACAATGAGCAGTTCTTC
TRBJ2-6 | . | TRBV18 | . | CASSPPGRSPGANVLTF | TGTGCCAGCTCACCACCGGGCAGGTCCCCCGGGGCCAACGTCCTGACTTTC
TRBJ1-1 | . | TRBV27 | . | CASRRTLIRTTEAFF | TGTGCCAGCAGACGGACACTGATACGAACAACTGAAGCTTTCTTT